The T cell receptor (beta chain) described here comes from a study of radiation and T cells in renal cell carcinoma. For the study at large: Nephrectomy followed 15 Gy stereotactic body radiation by 4 weeks.

Assay: immunoSEQ multiplex PCR; the TCRdb copy retains only in-frame clones and omits some. The data contain just over 95,000 clones, 75% to 90% of them singletons. Whole-study findings and limits: In blood, top tumor clones expanded by 2 weeks, shrinking by 4.

This clone was observed a single time. The antigen is undetermined. Time point specified: baseline pretreatment blood. Treatment here: 15 Gy SBRT to primary tumor, nephrectomy 4 weeks later. This renal cell carcinoma was of the clear cell type. The germline V gene has CDR1 SEHNR and CDR2 FQNEAQ (reference sequence). V was trimmed by 5 bases and J by 8 bases, leaving 18 bases between them. CDR3 length equals 14 residues. The receptor comes from a man aged 50 to 60 with renal cell carcinoma. This rearrangement joins TRBV7-9 to TRBJ1-2; D uncertain. Sequencing was performed on blood, taken from a patient whose treatment included radiotherapy and nephrectomy. The DNA for the CDR3 is TGTGCCAGCAGCCCAGAGGGAGGTCGTGGAGGCTACACCTTC. Protein: CASSPEGGRGGYTF. The complete variable domain, with remaining parts taken from reference TRBV7-9 and TRBJ1-2, reads DTGVSQNPRHKITKRGQNVTFRCDPISEHNRLYWYRQTLGQGPEFLTYFQNEAQLEKSRLLSDRFSAERPKGSFSTLEIQRTEQGDSAMYLCASSPEGGRGGYTFGSGTRLTVV.